The 17 T cell receptor beta chains in this list originate from one sample, sequenced in a study of OX40 agonist ivuxolimab in advanced cancers. Using immunoSEQ multiplex PCR, the repertoire was profiled, and TCRdb retains in-frame clones only, with some absent. The sample records about 100,000 clones, about nine tenths being singletons. Sequencing was performed on CD4+ or CD8+ T cells sorted from blood, taken in a trial of the OX40 agonist ivuxolimab. These TCRs come from an adult with an advanced solid tumor such as melanoma, head and neck, liver or kidney cancer.

The rearrangement joins TRBV9 to TRBJ2-3; D is ambiguous. Between the trimmed V and J ends, which lost 1 base and 0 bases, there was a span of 0 bases. The germline V gene encodes CDR1 SGDLS and CDR2 YYNGEE. CDR3 size: 12 residues. CDR3 nucleotides: TGTGCCAGCAGCGTAAGCACAGATACGCAGTATTTT. It translates to CASSVSTDTQYF.

The chain is built from TRBV10-3 and TRBJ1-1, with 7 bases matching TRBD1. V was clipped by 2 bases and J by 2 bases; unmatched bases: 5. Looked up from germline, CDR1 is ENHRY and CDR2 is SYGVKD. The CDR3 has 15 residues. The CDR3 loop reads CAISEITGVNTEAFF. CDR3 in DNA: TGTGCCATCAGTGAGATAACAGGGGTTAACACTGAAGCTTTCTTT.

V usage is TRBV30 and J usage is TRBJ2-1; D perhaps matches TRBD2 (5 bases). The CDR3 has 16 residues. Trimming shortened V by 4 bases and J by 0 bases, and 16 bases separated the two germline ends. Germline V lookup: CDR1 GTSNPN, CDR2 SVGIG (reference sequence). CDR3 DNA sequence: TGTGCCTGGATCCCCCAGCGGATCCTCTCCTACAATGAGCAGTTCTTC. Encoded protein: CAWIPQRILSYNEQFF. Full variable domain (outside the CDR3, taken from reference TRBV30 and TRBJ2-1): SQTIHQWPATLVQPVGSPLSLECTVEGTSNPNLYWYRQAAGRGLQLLFYSVGIGQISSEVPQNLSASRPQDRQFILSSKKLLLSDSGFYLCAWIPQRILSYNEQFFGPGTRLTVL.

This sequence joins TRBV5-6 and TRBJ2-3; D not resolved. Germline V gene sequence: CDR1 SGHDT, CDR2 YYEEEE. There are 13 residues in the CDR3. V was cut by 4 bases and J by 0 bases, with 6 bases left in between. The CDR3 region is CASSARSTDTQYF. CDR3 DNA sequence: TGTGCCAGCAGCGCTCGTAGCACAGATACGCAGTATTTT.

This chain uses TRBV30 with TRBJ1-2; D is ambiguous. Deletions cut 3 bases from V and 0 bases from J, with 11 bases between. This CDR3 has 14 residues. The germline V gene encodes CDR1 GTSNPN and CDR2 SVGIG (reference sequence). In nucleotides, the CDR3 is TGTGCCTGGAGCATAGCCGGAGCTAACTATGGCTACACCTTC. It codes for CAWSIAGANYGYTF.

The rearrangement joins TRBV5-4 to TRBJ1-5, with D maybe TRBD1 (5 bases). The CDR3 length is 15 residues. The V end lost 0 bases, the J end lost 0 bases, and 7 bases lay between the germline ends. Germline V gene sequence: CDR1 SGHNT, CDR2 YYREEE (reference sequence). The CDR3 DNA is TGTGCCAGCAGCTTGGACGGACATAGCAATCAGCCCCAGCATTTT. Translation: CASSLDGHSNQPQHF. The full variable domain, in which reference TRBV5-4 and TRBJ1-5 provide the parts outside the CDR3, is ETGVTQSPTHLIKTRGQQVTLRCSSQSGHNTVSWYQQALGQGPQFIFQYYREEENGRGNFPPRFSGLQFPNYSSELNVNALELDDSALYLCASSLDGHSNQPQHFGDGTRLSIL.

The genes are TRBV7-6 and TRBJ2-2; D gene uncertain. Germline V gives CDR1 SGHVS, CDR2 FNYEAQ. The CDR3 totals 13 residues. Trimming took 1 base from V and 7 from J, leaving 7 bases between them. CDR3 DNA: TGTGCCAGCAGCTTAGTTGGGGTCGGGGAGCTGTTTTTT. Amino acid sequence: CASSLVGVGELFF.

V is TRBV6-1 and J is TRBJ2-7; D call uncertain. There are 14 residues in the CDR3. The V end lost 5 bases, the J end lost 0 bases, and 11 bases lay between the germline ends. Germline loops: CDR1 MNHNS, CDR2 SASEGT. This chain's CDR3 is CASSPQKSSYEQYF. The DNA of the CDR3 is TGTGCCAGCAGTCCCCAGAAGAGCTCCTACGAGCAGTACTTC.

This clone came up once. The V call is TRBV5-1, the J call TRBJ2-3; D unresolved. Trimming stripped 5 bases from V and 5 bases from J, with 12 bases between. CDR3 length: 13 residues. Per germline, CDR1 SGHRS and CDR2 YFSETQ. Written as DNA, the CDR3 is TGCGCCAGCAGGCCCGGGTGGGGAGATACGCAGTATTTT. It specifies CASRPGWGDTQYF.

The chain links TRBV5-4 to TRBJ1-1; maybe TRBD1 (5 bases). CDR1 and CDR2 (germline): SGHNT, YYREEE (reference sequence). Trimming cost V 2 bases and J 5 bases, with 13 bases left between them. The CDR3 extends over 14 amino acids. The CDR3 DNA follows: TGTGCCAGCAGCTTCCCCAGGGAAAGAACTGAAGCTTTCTTT. This encodes CASSFPRERTEAFF.

V is TRBV10-1 and J is TRBJ2-1; 9 bases map to TRBD1. This CDR3 has 14 amino acids. J gave up 6 bases and V 5 bases, and 5 bases lay outside the gene matches. CDR1 is WNHNN, CDR2 SYGVQD, per germline (reference sequence). CDR3 amino acids: CASSRTGEVNEQFF. CDR3 DNA: TGCGCCAGCAGTCGGACAGGGGAGGTCAATGAGCAGTTCTTC.

In this sample, this clone turned up a few times. The rearrangement links TRBV4-1 to TRBJ2-2; tentative D call: TRBD2 (6 bases). Germline loops: CDR1 MGHRA, CDR2 YSYEKL. The V gene lost 3 bases and the J gene lost 3 bases, with 14 bases spanning the gap. CDR3 length: 16 residues. The CDR3 loop is CASSQGTWVDTGELFF. As DNA, the CDR3 is TGCGCCAGCAGCCAGGGGACTTGGGTCGACACCGGGGAGCTGTTTTTT.

The chain joins TRBV9 to TRBJ1-3, with TRBD1 matching 8 bases. V dropped 3 bases and J dropped 3; count of bases not matched to a gene: 8. CDR1 SGDLS and CDR2 YYNGEE come from the germline V gene. CDR3 length: 16 amino acids. For the CDR3, the DNA is TGTGCCAGCAGCGCCAAGGGGACAGGACATGGAAACACCATATATTTT. Encoded protein: CASSAKGTGHGNTIYF.

The rearrangement uses TRBV2 and TRBJ2-7; unclear D gene. The germline CDR1 and CDR2 sequences are SNHLY and FYNNEI. V was shortened by 6 bases and J by 3 bases, with 3 bases between the two germline ends. The length of the CDR3 is 10 residues. The CDR3 nucleotides are TGTGCCAGCAGGCTCTACGAGCAGTACTTC. Translation: CASRLYEQYF.

This chain joins TRBV7-7 and TRBJ2-2; D perhaps matches TRBD2 (6 bases). With 1 base removed from V and 7 bases from J, the gap between germline ends came to 16 bases. Germline CDR1 and CDR2: SSHAT and FNYEAQ (reference sequence). The CDR3 runs 16 residues. The CDR3 spells CASSLESGSLGGELFF. For the CDR3, the DNA is TGTGCCAGCAGCTTAGAATCCGGGAGTCTAGGCGGGGAGCTGTTTTTT.

This clone was detected once. This chain connects TRBV5-1 to TRBJ2-1; D uncertain. This CDR3 is 11 amino acids long. Trimming took off 1 base at V and 8 bases at J, with 4 bases between the two ends. The germline V gene has CDR1 SGHRS and CDR2 YFSETQ. The CDR3 protein is CASSLHDEQFF. The CDR3 nucleotides are TGCGCCAGCAGCTTGCACGATGAGCAGTTCTTC. Variable domain in full (rest from reference TRBV5-1 and TRBJ2-1): KAGVTQTPRYLIKTRGQQVTLSCSPISGHRSVSWYQQTPGQGLQFLFEYFSETQRNKGNFPGRFSGRQFSNSRSEMNVSTLELGDSALYLCASSLHDEQFFGPGTRLTVL.

J is TRBJ1-4 and V is TRBV5-1; weak D call: TRBD1 (6 bases). From germline, CDR1 is SGHRS and CDR2 YFSETQ. The CDR3 has 14 residues. Deletions cut 5 bases from V and 7 bases from J, with 15 bases between. This CDR3 is CASSSQGSREKLFF. Here the CDR3 DNA reads TGCGCCAGCAGTTCACAGGGAAGCCGTGAAAAACTGTTTTTT.